These T cell receptor beta chains were read from a single sample in a study of beta chain features in type 1 diabetes. Data came from immunoSEQ multiplex PCR; TCRdb stores just in-frame clones and leaves some out. Here the sample spans around 250,000 clones, 25% to 35% being singletons. What was sequenced was central memory CD4+ T cells from blood. Receptors were obtained from a young man in good health. The CDR3 runs from the conserved cysteine through the conserved F or W. Fields, in order: clone size, V gene, D gene, J gene, CDR3 DNA, CDR3 protein. D genes are given only for firm matches. Expanded clones get a size class; other rows say once, few or many, or leave the size out.

>NA|TRBV2|TRBD1|TRBJ1-5
TGTGCCAGCAAAGACAGGGGTAGCAATCAGCCCCAGCATTTT
CASKDRGSNQPQHF
>many|TRBV2|NA|TRBJ1-1
TGTGCCAGCAGGGTATCCCTGAACACTGAAGCTTTCTTT
CASRVSLNTEAFF
>NA|TRBV5-1|TRBD2|TRBJ2-2
TGCGCCAGCAGCCTGGGACTAGCGCAGAACACCGGGGAGCTGTTTTTT
CASSLGLAQNTGELFF
>few|TRBV6-6|TRBD1|TRBJ2-7
TGTGCCAGCAACCTTTACAGGGGTCGCGAGCAGTACTTC
CASNLYRGREQYF
>NA|TRBV6-1|NA|TRBJ1-1
TGTGCCAGCAGTGAACTGCTTACTGAAGCTTTCTTT
CASSELLTEAFF
>NA|TRBV19|TRBD1|TRBJ1-6
TGTGCCAGTAGTATTGGACAGGAAGATTCACCCCTCCACTTT
CASSIGQEDSPLHF
>few|TRBV5-6|TRBD1|TRBJ2-7
TGTGCCAGCAGCCCGGGACAGCGCGAGCAGTACTTC
CASSPGQREQYF
>few|TRBV2|TRBD1|TRBJ1-5
TGTGCCAGCAGCCTATCCGGGACAGGGATGGGTAATCAGCCCCAGCATTTT
CASSLSGTGMGNQPQHF
>NA|TRBV19|TRBD1|TRBJ2-1
TGTGCCAGTAGTATTTTCCACCAGGGGGTCTCCTACAATGAGCAGTTCTTC
CASSIFHQGVSYNEQFF
>NA|TRBV5-4|NA|TRBJ2-1
TGTGCCAGCAGCTTGGCCCTGGGGTCCTACAATGAGCAGTTCTTC
CASSLALGSYNEQFF
>NA|TRBV30|NA|TRBJ1-5
TGTGTCTGGTCACGCGCCGGGGCAGCATCCCAGCCCCAGCATTTT
CVWSRAGAASQPQHF
>NA|TRBV7-9|NA|TRBJ1-1
TGTGCCAGCAGTCACGGACTAGGAGACACTGAAGCTTTCTTT
CASSHGLGDTEAFF
>NA|TRBV9|NA|TRBJ2-7
TGTGCCAGCAGCGTAGATTTGATTCTCTTGCGAACACCCGCCGAGCAGTACTTC
CASSVDLILLRTPAEQYF
>NA|TRBV28|NA|TRBJ1-2
TGTGCCAGCAGGACTCAAGCATATGGCTACACCTTC
CASRTQAYGYTF
>NA|TRBV6-5|NA|TRBJ1-1
TGTGCCAGCAGTTTAGAGGGATGGAACACTGAAGCTTTCTTT
CASSLEGWNTEAFF
>few|TRBV30|NA|TRBJ2-1
TGTGCCATAAATAGGGACCCCATAGGCTACAATGAGCAGTTCTTC
CAINRDPIGYNEQFF
>NA|TRBV6-6|NA|TRBJ1-2
TGTGCCAGCAGGAACCAGGAAAACTATGGCTACACCTTC
CASRNQENYGYTF
>few|TRBV19|TRBD2|TRBJ2-1
TGTGCCAGTAGCCGAGATCCGGGACTAGCGGGGAATGAGCAGTTCTTC
CASSRDPGLAGNEQFF
>NA|TRBV18|NA|TRBJ2-1
TGTGCCAGCTCACCGGGCTTTCAGGACCCCTCCTACAATGAGCAGTTCTTC
CASSPGFQDPSYNEQFF
>NA|TRBV5-5|TRBD1|TRBJ2-7
TGTGCCAGCAGCTGGGGACAGGGGCGGACCGAGCAGTACTTC
CASSWGQGRTEQYF
>NA|TRBV29-1|NA|TRBJ2-7
TGCAGCGTTGACTCGGCGGGGGCAGGACACGAGCAGTACTTC
CSVDSAGAGHEQYF
>few|TRBV19|TRBD1|TRBJ1-6
TGTGCCAGTAGTGAGAACAGGGGAGGTAATTCACCCCTCCACTTT
CASSENRGGNSPLHF
>NA|TRBV11-3|TRBD2|TRBJ2-1
TGTGCCAGCAGCCTCGAGGGACTACCATACAATGAGCAGTTCTTC
CASSLEGLPYNEQFF
>NA|TRBV2|NA|TRBJ2-1
TGTGCCAGCAGTCCATATACGGGACGCGGCTACAATGAGCAGTTCTTC
CASSPYTGRGYNEQFF
>NA|TRBV30|TRBD1|TRBJ2-3
TGTGCCTGGCCAAACAGGGGGCGGGACACAGATACGCAGTATTTT
CAWPNRGRDTDTQYF
>NA|TRBV5-4|NA|TRBJ2-7
TGTGCCAGCAGCTCGGGGGCGGGCAGGGACTACGAGCAGTACTTC
CASSSGAGRDYEQYF
>NA|TRBV1|NA|TRBJ2-7
TGCACCAGCAGCCAACTAGCCCTAGGGGGATCCTACGAGCAGTACTTC
CTSSQLALGGSYEQYF
>NA|TRBV19|NA|TRBJ2-2
TGTGCCAGTAGTATAGATTCATCCGGCACCGGGGAGCTGTTTTTT
CASSIDSSGTGELFF
>NA|TRBV27|NA|TRBJ2-3
TGTGCCAGCAGTCCGAAGGAACCGTCTACAGATACGCAGTATTTT
CASSPKEPSTDTQYF
>few|TRBV5-4|NA|TRBJ2-3
TGTGCCAGCAGCCCCGCCGCCGGGACCACAGATACGCAGTATTTT
CASSPAAGTTDTQYF
>few|TRBV5-1|TRBD1|TRBJ2-5
TGCGCCAGCAGCTCCTCCCCGACAGGGTCTAAGGAGACCCAGTACTTC
CASSSSPTGSKETQYF
>few|TRBV5-4|TRBD2|TRBJ2-3
TGTGCCAGCAGCTCTCTAGCGGGGGGCACAGATACGCAGTATTTT
CASSSLAGGTDTQYF
>NA|TRBV9|NA|TRBJ2-2
TGTGCCAGCAGCGCCGATGGCGCCCGGGTAACCGGGGAGCTGTTTTTT
CASSADGARVTGELFF
>NA|TRBV5-5|NA|TRBJ2-1
TGTGCCAGCAGCTTTTATGGAGGTGAGCAGTTCTTC
CASSFYGGEQFF
>NA|TRBV9|TRBD2|TRBJ2-1
TGTGCCAGCAGCGTAGGGTCTAGCGGAAGAAATGAGCAGTTCTTC
CASSVGSSGRNEQFF
>few|TRBV4-2|NA|TRBJ1-4
TGTGCCAGCAGCCAACGGATGCAGGAAAAACTGTTTTTT
CASSQRMQEKLFF
>NA|TRBV7-9|NA|TRBJ2-3
TGTGCCAGCAGCTTAGATGGCAAGGCATCAGATACGCAGTATTTT
CASSLDGKASDTQYF
>NA|TRBV5-1|NA|TRBJ2-3
TGCGCCAGCAGCTTCGCAGACAGCCCTAGCACAGATACGCAGTATTTT
CASSFADSPSTDTQYF
>many|TRBV7-8|NA|TRBJ2-5
TGTGCCAGCAGTCCAACACGAGGGGAGACCCAGTACTTC
CASSPTRGETQYF
>few|TRBV13|TRBD2|TRBJ2-3
TGTGCCAGCACCCGCGGGGGAGATACGCAGTATTTT
CASTRGGDTQYF